This T cell receptor beta chain was sequenced for a study of Tregs in tolerant kidney transplant recipients. Broader study findings: Biological reproducibility was not directly addressed, but technical replication error appeared minimal. Activated donor B cell expansion appeared to reveal the most relevant donor-specific TCRbeta repertoire. Validation in larger populations is needed because few patients were studied.

As concerns this clone: No antigen is known for it.

Unstimulated Tregs (CD4+CD25+CD127-) and CD4+CD25- non-Tregs were sorted from PBMCs. TCRdb's copy holds only in-frame clones and misses some; the assay was immunoSEQ multiplex PCR. The sample includes some 65,000 clones, roughly 89% seen only once; the top ten take approximately 4.8%. The specimen sequenced was CD4+ T cells from blood. This clonotype was obtained from a human donor in good health.

CDR3 DNA: TGTGCCAGCAGTGAAGCCGGCCTCTACAATGAGCAGTTCTTC. This codes for CASSEAGLYNEQFF. This chain uses TRBV2 with TRBJ2-1, with unresolved D. Germline V CDR1 and CDR2: SNHLY, FYNNEI. This CDR3 has 14 residues. Trimming left V 0 bases short and J 3 bases short, with 6 bases between.